What follows is one TCR beta chain and its context. What it recognizes is unknown. The data belong to a study of Tregs in tolerant kidney transplant recipients. The method was immunoSEQ multiplex PCR; TCRdb's version includes in-frame clones alone and lacks a portion of them. The table has roughly 86,000 clones, approximately 93% seen once. Recipients received nonmyeloablative bone marrow transplants from related graft donors, with transient mixed chimerism. Unstimulated Tregs (CD4+CD25+CD127-) and CD4+CD25- non-Tregs were sorted from PBMCs. Notes on the study in general: For some patients, primers changed over time, blocking nucleotide-level comparison. Biological reproducibility was not directly addressed in this study. Validation in larger populations is needed because few patients were studied.

CDR3 size: 13 residues. The germline V gene has CDR1 LNHDA and CDR2 SQIVND (reference sequence). After removal of 5 bases from V and 4 bases from J, the junction contained 4 bases not matched to a gene. This chain joins TRBV19 and TRBJ1-1, with 7 bases lining up with TRBD1. The origin of this receptor is a human patient who received a combined kidney and bone marrow transplant. The graft donor may have contributed some T cells. Material: CD4+ T cells from blood (PBMCs), obtained 12 months after the transplant. CDR3 DNA sequence: TGTGCCAGTAGTGACAGGGTGGGCACTGAAGCTTTCTTT. Protein: CASSDRVGTEAFF.